These 17 T cell receptor beta chains originate from one sample sequenced in a study of CD8 T cells in Susac syndrome. Random hexamers were used to reverse transcribe the RNA input (0.5 to 1 ug). Using its own MiXCR run on the immunoSEQ multiplex PCR reads, TCRdb lists one record per CDR3 protein. The sample lists approximately 200,000 distinct CDR3 sequences; under 97% were seen once. The sample was CD4+ T cells from PBMCs. Every receptor here comes from a human donor with multiple sclerosis.

J is TRBJ1-6 and V is TRBV3-1, with D perhaps matching TRBD1 (6 bases). The length of the CDR3 is 15 residues. Germline loops: CDR1 LGHDT, CDR2 YNNKEL (reference sequence). V lost 4 bases to trimming and J lost 9 bases, with 16 bases between them. The DNA for the CDR3 is TGTGCCAGCAGCCGGGGGGGCCTTGTGGGTTCACCCCTCCACTTT. Residues: CASSRGGLVGSPLHF.

CDR3 residues: CASSQDWDPIGNEQFF. The CDR3 coding sequence is TGTGCCAGCAGCCAAGATTGGGACCCTATCGGCAATGAGCAGTTCTTC. This chain joins TRBV4-2 and TRBJ2-1; TRBD1 or TRBD2 may be the D gene (5 bases each). Germline lookup yields CDR1 LGHNA and CDR2 YNFKEQ. The CDR3 has 16 amino acids. Trimming took 0 bases from V and 6 from J, leaving 15 bases between them.

The chain carries TRBV5-1 and TRBJ2-2, with TRBD2 identical over 10 bases. The CDR3 spans 16 residues. With 2 bases clipped from V and 3 bases from J, the junction kept 4 bases outside the gene matches. Per germline, CDR1 SGHRS and CDR2 YFSETQ. The CDR3 loop reads CASSFLAGAHTGELFF. The CDR3 coding sequence is TGCGCCAGCAGCTTCCTAGCGGGGGCCCACACCGGGGAGCTGTTTTTT.

V gene TRBV7-2 combines with J gene TRBJ1-5; D gene ambiguous. Trimming removed 2 bases at V and 2 bases at J, with 10 bases between. Per the germline V gene, CDR1 is SGHTA and CDR2 is FQGNSA. This CDR3 spans 15 amino acids. CDR3 residues: CASSLISGGNQPQHF. DNA of the CDR3: TGTGCCAGCAGCTTAATCTCGGGAGGCAATCAGCCCCAGCATTTT.

This chain connects TRBV6-5 to TRBJ2-3; 9 bases are shared with TRBD2. The trim removed 0 bases at V and 2 bases at J, leaving 9 bases unmatched. The CDR3 has 18 residues. Germline CDR1 and CDR2: MNHEY and SVGAGI. DNA of the CDR3: TGTGCCAGCAGTTACTCGAGCGGAGTAGCGGGGGTCACAGATACGCAGTATTTT. Translated, it gives CASSYSSGVAGVTDTQYF.

The chain carries TRBV6-2 or TRBV6-3 and TRBJ2-1; TRBD1 matches at 7 bases. CDR3 size: 14 residues. Germline V gene sequence: CDR1 MNHEY, CDR2 SVGEGT. The J segment lost 5 bases and the V segment lost 8 bases, leaving 9 bases of the junction unmatched. The CDR3 coding sequence is TGTGCCAGCGTAGACAGGGCGCTGCACAATGAGCAGTTCTTC. As protein: CASVDRALHNEQFF.

This rearrangement joins TRBV24-1 to TRBJ2-7, with 8 nucleotides matching TRBD1. This CDR3 has 12 amino acids. The germline CDR1 and CDR2 sequences are KGHDR and SFDVKD. The J segment lost 5 bases and the V segment lost 7 bases, leaving 3 bases of the junction unmatched. The CDR3 spells CATSDRGHEQYF. CDR3 coding DNA: TGTGCCACCAGCGACAGGGGACACGAGCAGTACTTC.

The rearrangement uses TRBV30 and TRBJ2-7; TRBD2 might be the D (6 bases). CDR3 length: 12 amino acids. The V and J ends lost 7 bases and 4 bases respectively, with 14 bases between them. The V gene's germline CDR1 is GTSNPN and CDR2 SVGIG (reference sequence). CDR3 protein: CALEGRRYEQYF. The CDR3, as DNA: TGTGCCTTGGAGGGAAGGAGGTACGAGCAGTACTTC.

The rearrangement links TRBV7-3 to TRBJ2-3; 11 bases match TRBD2. V lost 5 bases and J lost 11; bases outside the gene matches: 12. The length of the CDR3 is 15 residues. CDR1 is SGHTA, CDR2 FQGTGA, per germline. DNA of the CDR3: TGTGCCAGCAGCCCGCGACTAGCGGGACACCTGGGGCAGTATTTT. Protein sequence: CASSPRLAGHLGQYF.

The chain has TRBV20-1 and TRBJ1-1, with 7 bases lining up with TRBD1. The CDR3 runs to 14 residues. The V gene end was trimmed by 2 bases and the J gene end by 0 bases; junction bases not matched to a gene: 3. Per the germline V gene, CDR1 is DFQATT and CDR2 is SNEGSKA (reference sequence). CDR3 protein: CSARQGQVNTEAFF. CDR3 sequence (DNA): TGCAGTGCTAGACAAGGACAGGTGAACACTGAAGCTTTCTTT.

This chain joins TRBV20-1 and TRBJ2-7, with D possibly matching TRBD2 (5 bases). CDR3 length equals 12 residues. Germline values: CDR1 DFQATT, CDR2 SNEGSKA (reference sequence). V lost 5 bases to trimming and J lost 2 bases, with 10 bases between them. The CDR3 here is CSAATRTYEQYF. The CDR3 DNA sequence: TGCAGTGCTGCCACTAGGACCTACGAGCAGTACTTC.

V usage is TRBV29-1 and J usage is TRBJ2-5, with a weak D call TRBD1 (6 bases). The CDR3 runs 15 residues. Germline CDR1 reads SQVTM; CDR2 reads ANQGSEA. The V gene lost 6 bases and the J gene lost 2 bases, with 19 bases spanning the gap. The CDR3 nucleotides are TGCAGCGTCGCTGAGGACAGCAGCGAACAAGAGACCCAGTACTTC. Its protein is CSVAEDSSEQETQYF.

The chain has TRBV7-8 and TRBJ1-2; TRBD1 matches at 8 bases. This CDR3 comprises 13 residues. CDR1 is SGHVS and CDR2 is FQNEAQ in the germline V gene. V lost 0 bases to trimming and J lost 8 bases; unmatched junction nucleotides: 2. The CDR3 here is CASSLAGQGGYTF. For the CDR3, the DNA is TGTGCCAGCAGCTTAGCCGGACAGGGCGGCTACACCTTC.

This rearrangement joins TRBV24-1 to TRBJ2-7; 11 positions match TRBD1. The V gene's germline CDR1 is KGHDR and CDR2 SFDVKD. This CDR3 contains 15 residues. The J segment lost 4 bases and the V segment lost 3 bases, leaving 4 bases of the junction unmatched. As DNA, the CDR3 is TGTGCCACCAGTGATAAGGGACAGGGGGGTTACGAGCAGTACTTC. This encodes CATSDKGQGGYEQYF.

The V call is TRBV20-1, the J call TRBJ1-5, with a weak D call TRBD1 (6 bases). The germline V gene has CDR1 DFQATT and CDR2 SNEGSKA (reference sequence). The CDR3 totals 13 residues. V was pared by 4 bases and J by 2 bases, with 9 bases between. The CDR3 nucleotides are TGCAGTGCTACAGGGGTAGGCAATCAGCCCCAGCATTTT. Its protein product is CSATGVGNQPQHF.

The chain has TRBV5-6 and TRBJ2-7; D is unclear. This CDR3 has 15 amino acids. V was trimmed by 1 base and J by 0 bases, leaving 11 bases between them. Looked up from germline, CDR1 is SGHDT and CDR2 is YYEEEE. The CDR3 here is CASSLRRTDSYEQYF. In nucleotides, the CDR3 is TGTGCCAGCAGCTTGCGCAGGACGGACTCCTACGAGCAGTACTTC.

The V gene is TRBV7-3, the J gene TRBJ2-2, with a weak D call TRBD1 (6 bases). Per the germline V gene, CDR1 is SGHTA and CDR2 is FQGTGA. This CDR3 has 15 amino acids. V dropped 5 bases and J dropped 0 bases, with 10 bases sitting between them. The CDR3 sequence: CASSLQGSNTGELFF. CDR3 DNA: TGTGCCAGCAGCCTACAGGGTTCGAACACCGGGGAGCTGTTTTTT.